The 7 T cell receptor beta chains in this list originate from one sample, sequenced in a study of shared clonotypes between healthy human individuals. Sequencing was performed with immunoSEQ multiplex PCR; in TCRdb, only in-frame clones are kept and a portion is missing. The table has a few million clones, over 85% seen once. Sequencing input: naive CD4+ T cells sorted from blood. Subset given: CD45RA+ positively selected. These receptor sequences come from a man aged 18-30 years in good health.

The chain carries TRBV6-6 and TRBJ2-7; the match to TRBD2 covers 11 bases. Germline V gene sequence: CDR1 MNHNY, CDR2 SVGAGI (reference sequence). The CDR3 totals 16 residues. Trimming cost V 5 bases and J 0 bases; bases outside gene matches: 6. In DNA, the CDR3 is TGTGCCAGCAGTCATAGCGGGAGGGGGAGCTCCTACGAGCAGTACTTC. This encodes CASSHSGRGSSYEQYF.

This clone turned up a few times. This chain connects TRBV11-2 to TRBJ1-2; the D is unclear. Germline V lookup: CDR1 SGHAT, CDR2 FQNNGV. V was trimmed by 7 bases and J by 0 bases, leaving 9 bases between them. There are 13 residues in the CDR3. The CDR3 loop reads CASTPTANYGYTF. Written as DNA, the CDR3 is TGTGCCAGCACCCCCACAGCTAACTATGGCTACACCTTC.

To note about this clone: At the DNA level, this CDR3 is encoded by other sequences in the same sample as well. The chain links TRBV6-5 to TRBJ2-3; weak D call: TRBD2 (6 bases). The CDR3 has 14 amino acids. Trimming took off 6 bases at V and 0 bases at J, with 10 bases between the two ends. Germline V lookup: CDR1 MNHEY, CDR2 SVGAGI. The CDR3, as DNA: TGTGCCAGCAGCTCAGGAGGGAGCACAGATACGCAGTATTTT. Translation gives CASSSGGSTDTQYF.

V usage is TRBV5-1 and J usage is TRBJ2-1; D remains ambiguous. This CDR3 is built from 13 residues. V was clipped by 3 bases and J by 9 bases, with 13 bases between them. Germline CDR1 and CDR2: SGHRS and YFSETQ. The CDR3 DNA reads as TGCGCCAGCAGCTCGAACCCTCTAGGTGAGCAGTTCTTC. Translating gives CASSSNPLGEQFF.

The chain recombines TRBV10-3 with TRBJ2-2; TRBD1 matches 8 bases. This CDR3 region has 12 residues. V trimming: 11 bases; J trimming: 3 bases; junction bases outside the gene matches: 2. The germline CDR1 and CDR2 sequences are ENHRY and SYGVKD. The CDR3 sequence: CAAGQDTGELFF. CDR3 nucleotides: TGTGCCGCGGGACAGGACACCGGGGAGCTGTTTTTT.

V gene TRBV10-3 combines with J gene TRBJ1-2; D gene unclear. V was pared by 6 bases and J by 2 bases, with 10 bases between. CDR3 size: 13 residues. Germline V CDR1 and CDR2: ENHRY, SYGVKD. DNA of the CDR3: TGTGCCATCAGCGTTACAGAAAACTATGGCTACACCTTC. This codes for CAISVTENYGYTF.

The rearrangement uses TRBV11-2 and TRBJ1-6, with 8 bases that match TRBD1. This CDR3 region has 14 residues. After removal of 5 bases from V and 6 bases from J, the junction contained 3 bases not matched to a gene. CDR1 and CDR2 (germline): SGHAT, FQNNGV. The CDR3 DNA follows: TGTGCCAGCAGCGCTACAGGGGGTAATTCACCCCTCCACTTT. Translated, it gives CASSATGGNSPLHF.